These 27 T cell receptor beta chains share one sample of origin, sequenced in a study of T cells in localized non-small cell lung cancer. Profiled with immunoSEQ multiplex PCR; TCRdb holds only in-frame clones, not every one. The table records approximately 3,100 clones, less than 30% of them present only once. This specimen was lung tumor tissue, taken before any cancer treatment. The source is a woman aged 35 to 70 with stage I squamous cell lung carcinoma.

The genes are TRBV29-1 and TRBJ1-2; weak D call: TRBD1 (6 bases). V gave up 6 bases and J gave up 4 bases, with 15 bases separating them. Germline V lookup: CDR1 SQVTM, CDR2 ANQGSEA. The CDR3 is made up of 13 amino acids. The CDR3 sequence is CSVVTGRLYGYTF. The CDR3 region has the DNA TGCAGCGTCGTAACAGGGCGCCTCTATGGCTACACCTTC.

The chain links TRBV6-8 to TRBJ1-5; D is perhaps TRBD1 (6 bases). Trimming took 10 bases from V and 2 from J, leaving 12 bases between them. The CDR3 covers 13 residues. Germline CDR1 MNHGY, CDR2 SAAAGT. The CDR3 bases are TGTGCCATCATGGCAGGGGGCAATCAGCCCCAGCATTTT. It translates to CAIMAGGNQPQHF.

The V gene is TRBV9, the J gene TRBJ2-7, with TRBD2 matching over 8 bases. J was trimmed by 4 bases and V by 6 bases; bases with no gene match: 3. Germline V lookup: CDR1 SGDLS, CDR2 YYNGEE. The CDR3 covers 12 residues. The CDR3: CASTEREYEQYF. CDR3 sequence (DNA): TGTGCCAGCACCGAGCGGGAGTACGAGCAGTACTTC.

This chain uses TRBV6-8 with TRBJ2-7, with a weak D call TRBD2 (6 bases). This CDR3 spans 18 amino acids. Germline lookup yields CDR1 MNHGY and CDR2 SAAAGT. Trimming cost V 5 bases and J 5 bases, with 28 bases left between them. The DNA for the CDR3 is TGTGCCAGCAGTCTTTTCGGGGGAATTCGTACAGAGCTTAACGAGCAGTACTTC. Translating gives CASSLFGGIRTELNEQYF.

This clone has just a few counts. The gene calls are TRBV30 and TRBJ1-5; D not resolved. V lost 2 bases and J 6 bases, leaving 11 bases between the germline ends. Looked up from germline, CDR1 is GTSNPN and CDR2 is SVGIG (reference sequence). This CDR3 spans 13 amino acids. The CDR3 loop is CAWSPSNPQPQHF. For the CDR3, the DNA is TGTGCCTGGAGTCCATCAAATCCTCAGCCCCAGCATTTT.

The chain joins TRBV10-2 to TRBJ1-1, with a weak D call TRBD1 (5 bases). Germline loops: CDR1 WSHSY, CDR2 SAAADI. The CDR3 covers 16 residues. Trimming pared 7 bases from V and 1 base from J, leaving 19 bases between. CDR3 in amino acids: CASINCRGAWNTEAFF. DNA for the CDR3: TGCGCCAGCATCAACTGCAGAGGGGCTTGGAACACTGAAGCTTTCTTT.

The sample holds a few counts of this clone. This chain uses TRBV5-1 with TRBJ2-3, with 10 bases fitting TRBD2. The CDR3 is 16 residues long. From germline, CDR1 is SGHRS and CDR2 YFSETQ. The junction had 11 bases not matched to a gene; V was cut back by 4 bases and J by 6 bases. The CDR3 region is CASSPLTSGNGDTQYF. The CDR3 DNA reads TGCGCCAGCAGCCCCCTCACTAGCGGGAATGGGGATACGCAGTATTTT.

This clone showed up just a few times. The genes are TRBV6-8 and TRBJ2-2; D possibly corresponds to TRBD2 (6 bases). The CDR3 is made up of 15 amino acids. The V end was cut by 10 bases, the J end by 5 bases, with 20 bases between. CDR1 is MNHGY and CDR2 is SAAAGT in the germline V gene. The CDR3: CAISRGVSTTGELFF. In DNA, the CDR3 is TGTGCCATCAGCCGCGGGGTCAGTACAACCGGGGAGCTGTTTTTT.

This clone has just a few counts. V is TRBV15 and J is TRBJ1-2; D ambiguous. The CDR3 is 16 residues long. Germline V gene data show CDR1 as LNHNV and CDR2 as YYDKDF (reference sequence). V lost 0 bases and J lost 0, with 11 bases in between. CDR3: CATSRDKGWANYGYTF. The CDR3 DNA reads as TGTGCCACCAGCAGAGATAAGGGTTGGGCTAACTATGGCTACACCTTC.

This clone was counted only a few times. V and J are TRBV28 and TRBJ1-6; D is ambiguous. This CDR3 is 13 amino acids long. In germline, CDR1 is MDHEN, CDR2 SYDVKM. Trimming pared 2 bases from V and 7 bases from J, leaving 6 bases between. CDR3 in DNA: TGTGCCAGCAGTTTAGACGGAAATTCACCCCTCCACTTT. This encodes CASSLDGNSPLHF.

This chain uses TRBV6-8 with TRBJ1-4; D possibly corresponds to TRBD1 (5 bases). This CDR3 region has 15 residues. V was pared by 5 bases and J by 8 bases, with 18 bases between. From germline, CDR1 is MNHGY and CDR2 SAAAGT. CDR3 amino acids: CASSLVLDEGEKLFF. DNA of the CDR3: TGTGCCAGCAGTCTGGTGCTGGACGAGGGGGAAAAACTGTTTTTT.

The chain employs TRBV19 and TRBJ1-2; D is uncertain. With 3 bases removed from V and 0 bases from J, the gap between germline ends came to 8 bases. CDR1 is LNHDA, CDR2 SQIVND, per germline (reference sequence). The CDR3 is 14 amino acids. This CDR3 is CASSIAGPNYGYTF. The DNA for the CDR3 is TGTGCCAGTAGTATCGCGGGCCCTAACTATGGCTACACCTTC.

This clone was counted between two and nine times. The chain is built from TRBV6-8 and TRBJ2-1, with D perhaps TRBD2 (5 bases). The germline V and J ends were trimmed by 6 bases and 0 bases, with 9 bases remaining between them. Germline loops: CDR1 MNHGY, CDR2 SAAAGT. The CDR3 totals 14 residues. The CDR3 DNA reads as TGTGCCAGCAGGAGGGAGAGCTCCTACAATGAGCAGTTCTTC. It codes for CASRRESSYNEQFF.

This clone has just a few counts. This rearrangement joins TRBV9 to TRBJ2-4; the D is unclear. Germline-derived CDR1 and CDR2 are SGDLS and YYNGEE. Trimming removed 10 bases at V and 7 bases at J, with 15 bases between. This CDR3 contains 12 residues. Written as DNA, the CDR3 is TGTGCCCATTCTCAGGCCGGGAACATTCAGTACTTC. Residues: CAHSQAGNIQYF. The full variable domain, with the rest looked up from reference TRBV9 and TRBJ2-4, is DSGVTQTPKHLITATGQRVTLRCSPRSGDLSVYWYQQSLDQGLQFLIQYYNGEERAKGNILERFSAQQFPDLHSELNLSSLELGDSALYFCAHSQAGNIQYFGAGTRLSVL.

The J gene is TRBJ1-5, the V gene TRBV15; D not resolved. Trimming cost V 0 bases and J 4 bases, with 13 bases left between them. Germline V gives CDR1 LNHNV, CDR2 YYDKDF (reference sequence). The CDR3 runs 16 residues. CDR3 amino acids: CATSRDGGRLNQPQHF. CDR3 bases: TGTGCCACCAGCAGAGATGGAGGCAGGTTAAATCAGCCCCAGCATTTT.

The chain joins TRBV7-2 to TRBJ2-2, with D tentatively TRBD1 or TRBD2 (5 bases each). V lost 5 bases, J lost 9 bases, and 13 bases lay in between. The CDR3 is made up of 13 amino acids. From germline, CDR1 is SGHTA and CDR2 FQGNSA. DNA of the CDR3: TGTGCCAGCAGCCCGGGGCCAGGGCGGGAGCTGTTTTTT. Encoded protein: CASSPGPGRELFF.

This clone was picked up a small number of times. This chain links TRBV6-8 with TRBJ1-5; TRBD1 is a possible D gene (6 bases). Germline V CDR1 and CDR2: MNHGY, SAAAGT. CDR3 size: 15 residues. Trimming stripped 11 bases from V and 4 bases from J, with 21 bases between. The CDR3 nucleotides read TGTGCCTCGATAGGGGGGCGCGTTGGAAATCAGCCCCAGCATTTT. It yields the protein CASIGGRVGNQPQHF.

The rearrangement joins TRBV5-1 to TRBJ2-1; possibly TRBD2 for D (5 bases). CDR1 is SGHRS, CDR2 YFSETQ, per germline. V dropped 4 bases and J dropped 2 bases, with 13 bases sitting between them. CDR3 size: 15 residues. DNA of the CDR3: TGCGCCAGCAGCCCGGAGCTAGCTACCTACAATGAGCAGTTCTTC. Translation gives CASSPELATYNEQFF.

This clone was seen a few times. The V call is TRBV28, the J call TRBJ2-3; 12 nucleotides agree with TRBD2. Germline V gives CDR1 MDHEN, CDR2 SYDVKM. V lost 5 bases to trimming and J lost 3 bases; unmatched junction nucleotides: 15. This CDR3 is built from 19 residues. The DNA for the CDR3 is TGTGCCAGCAGTACACCTTCGGGGACTAGCGGGTTGAGGACAGATACGCAGTATTTT. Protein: CASSTPSGTSGLRTDTQYF.

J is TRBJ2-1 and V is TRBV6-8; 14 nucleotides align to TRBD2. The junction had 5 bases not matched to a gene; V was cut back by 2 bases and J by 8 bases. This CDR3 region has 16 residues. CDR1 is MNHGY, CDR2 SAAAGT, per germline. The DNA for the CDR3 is TGTGCCAGCAGTTACGTTCCGGGACTAGCGGGGGATGAGCAGTTCTTC. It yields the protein CASSYVPGLAGDEQFF.

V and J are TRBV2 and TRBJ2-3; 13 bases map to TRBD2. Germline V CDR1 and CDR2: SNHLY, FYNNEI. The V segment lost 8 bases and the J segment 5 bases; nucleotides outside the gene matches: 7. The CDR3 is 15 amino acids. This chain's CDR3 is CASGRLAGGLDTQYF. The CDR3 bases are TGTGCCAGCGGCCGACTAGCGGGAGGCTTAGATACGCAGTATTTT.

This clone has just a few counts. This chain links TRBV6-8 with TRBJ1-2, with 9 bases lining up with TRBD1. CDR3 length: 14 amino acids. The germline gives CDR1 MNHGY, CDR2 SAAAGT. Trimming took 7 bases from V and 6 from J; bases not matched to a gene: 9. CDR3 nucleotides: TGTGCCAGCATGCGACAGGGGGAATTTAATGGCTACACCTTC. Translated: CASMRQGEFNGYTF.

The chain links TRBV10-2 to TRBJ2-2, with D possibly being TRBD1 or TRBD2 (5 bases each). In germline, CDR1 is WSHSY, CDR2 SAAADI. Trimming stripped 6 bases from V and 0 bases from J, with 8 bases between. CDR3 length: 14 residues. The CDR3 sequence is CASRGTPNTGELFF. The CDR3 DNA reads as TGCGCCAGCAGGGGGACCCCGAACACCGGGGAGCTGTTTTTT.

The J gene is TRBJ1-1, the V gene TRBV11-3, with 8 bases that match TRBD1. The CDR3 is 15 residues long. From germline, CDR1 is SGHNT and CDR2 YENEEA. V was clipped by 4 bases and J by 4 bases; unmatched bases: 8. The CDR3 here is CASSSRTGTGTEAFF. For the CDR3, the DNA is TGTGCCAGCAGCTCCCGGACAGGGACAGGCACTGAAGCTTTCTTT.

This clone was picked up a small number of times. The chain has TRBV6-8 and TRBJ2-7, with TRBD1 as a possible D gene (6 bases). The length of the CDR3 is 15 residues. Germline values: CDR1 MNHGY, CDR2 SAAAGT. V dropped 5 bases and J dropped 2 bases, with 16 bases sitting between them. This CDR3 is CASSLGQTGTYEQYF. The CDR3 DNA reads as TGTGCCAGCAGTCTCGGGCAGACAGGAACCTACGAGCAGTACTTC.

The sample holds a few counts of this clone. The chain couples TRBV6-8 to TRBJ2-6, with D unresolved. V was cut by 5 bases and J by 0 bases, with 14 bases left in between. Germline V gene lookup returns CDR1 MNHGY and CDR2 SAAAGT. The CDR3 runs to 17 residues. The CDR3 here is CASSAASRLSGANVLTF. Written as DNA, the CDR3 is TGTGCCAGCAGTGCCGCCAGTAGACTCTCTGGGGCCAACGTCCTGACTTTC.

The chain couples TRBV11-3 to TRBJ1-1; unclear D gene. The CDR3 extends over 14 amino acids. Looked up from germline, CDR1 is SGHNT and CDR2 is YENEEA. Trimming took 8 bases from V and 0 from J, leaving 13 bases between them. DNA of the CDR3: TGTGCCAGCGTCAGATTAAGAGTGAACACTGAAGCTTTCTTT. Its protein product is CASVRLRVNTEAFF.